Below are 15 T cell receptor beta chains sequenced from a single sample in a study of cytomegalovirus exposure and HLA in healthy donors (dated by TCRdb to the late 2010s). The library was prepared using the immunoSEQ multiplex PCR assay. The table was pulled from immuneACCESS by TCRdb, which kept in-frame rearrangements only. Such tables lose some clones; where checked, under half of the loss comes from unresolved V genes, and the rest has no known cause. The sample records about 220,000 clones, around nine tenths of which are singletons. The ten most abundant clones make up 2.9% of the sample. The material sequenced was PBMCs. These receptor sequences come from a woman under 30 in good health and CMV-seronegative.

This rearrangement joins TRBV27 to TRBJ1-1, with 8 bases matching TRBD1. Germline V gene sequence: CDR1 MNHEY, CDR2 SMNVEV (reference sequence). The V gene end was trimmed by 6 bases and the J gene end by 5 bases; junction bases not matched to a gene: 20. The CDR3 contains 18 residues. CDR3 protein: CASRNSGQGSRLMTEAFF. The CDR3 nucleotides read TGTGCCAGCAGAAACTCCGGACAGGGTAGCCGGTTAATGACTGAAGCTTTCTTT.

V and J are TRBV28 and TRBJ2-2; TRBD2 might be the D (5 bases). Trimming took off 4 bases at V and 6 bases at J, with 12 bases between the two ends. The CDR3 runs to 14 residues. From germline, CDR1 is MDHEN and CDR2 SYDVKM. CDR3 bases: TGTGCCAGCAGTTGGAGAGGGTTCCCCGGGGAGCTGTTTTTT. Residues: CASSWRGFPGELFF. Full variable domain (missing parts from reference TRBV28 and TRBJ2-2): DVKVTQSSRYLVKRTGEKVFLECVQDMDHENMFWYRQDPGLGLRLIYFSYDVKMKEKGDIPEGYSVSREKKERFSLILESASTNQTSMYLCASSWRGFPGELFFGEGSRLTVL.

The CDR3 protein is CASSSGQGANIQYF. In nucleotides, the CDR3 is TGCGCCAGCAGCTCGGGACAGGGGGCGAACATTCAGTACTTC. The rearrangement links TRBV5-1 to TRBJ2-4; 12 nucleotides line up with TRBD1. The germline CDR1 and CDR2 sequences are SGHRS and YFSETQ. V shed 3 bases, J shed 7 bases, and the junction held 2 bases outside the gene matches. The CDR3 runs 14 residues.

J is TRBJ2-5 and V is TRBV30; possibly TRBD1 for D (5 bases). The CDR3 covers 14 residues. Trimming cost V 0 bases and J 2 bases, with 10 bases left between them. Germline CDR1 reads GTSNPN; CDR2 reads SVGIG (reference sequence). In nucleotides, the CDR3 is TGTGCCTGGAGTGTCTTGACAGCACAAGAGACCCAGTACTTC. It codes for CAWSVLTAQETQYF.

The rearrangement uses TRBV6-5 and TRBJ1-3, with D perhaps matching TRBD1 (6 bases). V gave up 10 bases and J gave up 1 base, with 11 bases separating them. The CDR3 totals 13 residues. Per germline, CDR1 MNHEY and CDR2 SVGAGI. The CDR3 DNA follows: TGTGCCACCAAGACAGGATCTGGAAACACCATATATTTT. Residues: CATKTGSGNTIYF.

The CDR3 loop reads CASSLDFRYEQYF. The DNA of the CDR3 is TGTGCCAGCAGTTTGGACTTCAGATACGAGCAGTACTTC. This sequence joins TRBV27 and TRBJ2-7, with D tentatively TRBD2 (5 bases). The CDR3 has 13 residues. The V end lost 3 bases, the J end lost 4 bases, and 10 bases lay between the germline ends. The germline V gene encodes CDR1 MNHEY and CDR2 SMNVEV (reference sequence).

The genes are TRBV23-1 and TRBJ2-7; TRBD2 matches at 9 bases. TRBV23-1 is sorted into the ORF group, with uncertain function. The CDR3 runs 17 residues. J lost 2 bases, V lost 3 bases, and 11 bases had no gene match. The CDR3 protein is CASSQHGGGGGPYEQYF. For the CDR3, the DNA is TGCGCCAGCAGTCAGCACGGGGGCGGGGGGGGACCCTACGAGCAGTACTTC.

This chain links TRBV28 with TRBJ2-7, with 11 nucleotides matching TRBD2. The CDR3 length is 16 residues. CDR1 and CDR2 from the germline V gene are MDHEN and SYDVKM. V lost 4 bases to trimming and J lost 2 bases; unmatched junction nucleotides: 7. The chain's CDR3 is CASSSTLAGVPYEQYF. CDR3 DNA sequence: TGTGCCAGCAGTTCGACACTAGCGGGAGTACCCTACGAGCAGTACTTC. Using reference TRBV28 and TRBJ2-7 for the parts outside the CDR3, the full variable domain is DVKVTQSSRYLVKRTGEKVFLECVQDMDHENMFWYRQDPGLGLRLIYFSYDVKMKEKGDIPEGYSVSREKKERFSLILESASTNQTSMYLCASSSTLAGVPYEQYFGPGTRLTVT.

V usage is TRBV4-1 and J usage is TRBJ2-2; 8 nucleotides agree with TRBD2. V lost 0 bases and J lost 4; bases outside the gene matches: 7. This CDR3 has 17 residues. CDR1 and CDR2 from the germline V gene are MGHRA and YSYEKL. The CDR3 DNA reads as TGCGCCAGCAGCCAAGATCGACAGCGGGAGATCACCGGGGAGCTGTTTTTT. It specifies CASSQDRQREITGELFF.

This chain uses TRBV6-6 with TRBJ1-5; 7 nucleotides match TRBD1. The ends lost 2 bases at V and 7 bases at J; junction bases unmatched: 8. The V gene's germline CDR1 is MNHNY and CDR2 SVGAGI (reference sequence). The CDR3 sequence is 15 residues long. CDR3 region: CASSYTGQVDQPQHF. The CDR3 region has the DNA TGTGCCAGCAGTTACACCGGACAGGTAGACCAGCCCCAGCATTTT.

The rearrangement links TRBV4-3 to TRBJ2-2, with TRBD2 identical over 9 bases. This CDR3 has 17 residues. The V gene's germline CDR1 is LGHNA and CDR2 YSLEER. V lost 0 bases and J lost 6; bases outside the gene matches: 8. CDR3 nucleotide sequence: TGCGCCAGCAGCCAAGATTGGGCGGGAGGGCCTTCCGGGGAGCTGTTTTTT. This encodes CASSQDWAGGPSGELFF.

The V gene is TRBV29-1, the J gene TRBJ1-1; D gene unclear. The CDR3 is 12 amino acids. Between the trimmed V and J ends, which lost 1 base and 6 bases, there was a span of 9 bases. Per the germline V gene, CDR1 is SQVTM and CDR2 is ANQGSEA. The CDR3 region has the DNA TGCAGCGTTGAAGGAGGATTGGCTGAAGCTTTCTTT. Translating gives CSVEGGLAEAFF. The full variable domain, with the rest looked up from reference TRBV29-1 and TRBJ1-1, is SAVISQKPSRDICQRGTSLTIQCQVDSQVTMMFWYRQQPGQSLTLIATANQGSEATYESGFVIDKFPISRPNLTFSTLTVSNMSPEDSSIYLCSVEGGLAEAFFGQGTRLTVV.

This chain connects TRBV14 to TRBJ2-7; maybe TRBD1 (6 bases). Germline lookup yields CDR1 SGHDN and CDR2 FVKESK. The CDR3 is made up of 14 amino acids. V lost 4 bases and J lost 6, with 16 bases in between. DNA for the CDR3: TGTGCCAGCAGCCCGGGACATGCGGGCGCCGAGCAGTACTTC. It encodes CASSPGHAGAEQYF. Variable domain in full (rest from reference TRBV14 and TRBJ2-7): EAGVTQFPSHSVIEKGQTVTLRCDPISGHDNLYWYRRVMGKEIKFLLHFVKESKQDESGMPNNRFLAERTGGTYSTLKVQPAELEDSGVYFCASSPGHAGAEQYFGPGTRLTVT.

The J gene is TRBJ1-2, the V gene TRBV6-1; D is possibly TRBD1 (5 bases). The CDR3 loop spans 14 amino acids. The germline V and J ends were trimmed by 6 bases and 4 bases, with 15 bases remaining between them. CDR1 and CDR2 (germline): MNHNS, SASEGT. The CDR3 loop is CASSGGTFSYGYTF. The CDR3 DNA reads as TGTGCCAGCAGCGGGGGGACCTTTTCCTATGGCTACACCTTC.

The gene calls are TRBV6-6 and TRBJ1-2; TRBD1 matches at 8 bases. Trimming took 2 bases from V and 8 from J; bases not matched to a gene: 1. The CDR3 is 12 residues long. The V gene's germline CDR1 is MNHNY and CDR2 SVGAGI (reference sequence). The DNA of the CDR3 is TGTGCCAGCAGTTACAGGACAGGGGGCTACACCTTC. Its translation: CASSYRTGGYTF.